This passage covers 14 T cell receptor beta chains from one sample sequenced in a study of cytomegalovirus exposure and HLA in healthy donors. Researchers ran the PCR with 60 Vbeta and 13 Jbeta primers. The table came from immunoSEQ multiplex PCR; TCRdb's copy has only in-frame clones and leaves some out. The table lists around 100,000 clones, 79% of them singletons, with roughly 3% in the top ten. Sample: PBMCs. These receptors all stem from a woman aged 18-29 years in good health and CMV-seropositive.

The CDR3 protein is CASSLNPGLAGEAKNIQYF. CDR3 in DNA: TGCGCCAGCAGCTTGAACCCGGGACTAGCGGGGGAGGCCAAAAACATTCAGTACTTC. The gene calls are TRBV5-1 and TRBJ2-4; 14 nucleotides agree with TRBD2. V lost 1 base and J lost 1; bases outside the gene matches: 7. The CDR3 has 19 residues. Germline CDR1 is SGHRS and CDR2 is YFSETQ.

This chain's CDR3 is CASSLGPGSRGYTF. CDR3 bases: TGTGCCAGCAGCCTAGGGCCGGGGTCGAGGGGCTACACCTTC. J is TRBJ1-2 and V is TRBV21-1. TRBV21-1 is annotated as a pseudogene. The length of the CDR3 is 14 residues.

CDR3 nucleotide sequence: TGTGCCAGTAGTATAGGACAGGGAATTACACCCCTCCACTTT. Translation gives CASSIGQGITPLHF. This chain uses TRBV19 with TRBJ1-6; the match to TRBD1 covers 7 bases. There are 14 residues in the CDR3. Germline CDR1 reads LNHDA; CDR2 reads SQIVND (reference sequence). Losses at the gene ends were 1 base for V and 11 bases for J; bases not matched to a gene: 5. The variable domain in full, completed from reference TRBV19 and TRBJ1-6, reads DGGITQSPKYLFRKEGQNVTLSCEQNLNHDAMYWYRQDPGQGLRLIYYSQIVNDFQKGDIAEGYSVSREKKESFPLTVTSAQKNPTAFYLCASSIGQGITPLHFGNGTRLTVT.

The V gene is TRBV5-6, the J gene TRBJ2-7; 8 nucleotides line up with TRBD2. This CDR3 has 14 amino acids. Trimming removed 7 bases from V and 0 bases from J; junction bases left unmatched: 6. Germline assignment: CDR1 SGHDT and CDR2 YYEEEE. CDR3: CASAPSGRSYEQYF. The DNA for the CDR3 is TGTGCCAGCGCTCCTAGCGGGCGCTCCTACGAGCAGTACTTC. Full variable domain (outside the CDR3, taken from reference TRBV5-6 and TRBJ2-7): DAGVTQSPTHLIKTRGQQVTLRCSPKSGHDTVSWYQQALGQGPQFIFQYYEEEERQRGNFPDRFSGHQFPNYSSELNVNALLLGDSALYLCASAPSGRSYEQYFGPGTRLTVT.

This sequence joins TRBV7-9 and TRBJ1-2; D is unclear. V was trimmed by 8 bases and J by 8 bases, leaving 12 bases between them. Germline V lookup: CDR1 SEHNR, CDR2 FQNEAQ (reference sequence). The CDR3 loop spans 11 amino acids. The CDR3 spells CASSSGLGYTF. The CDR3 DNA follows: TGTGCCAGCTCCTCCGGTTTAGGCTACACCTTC.

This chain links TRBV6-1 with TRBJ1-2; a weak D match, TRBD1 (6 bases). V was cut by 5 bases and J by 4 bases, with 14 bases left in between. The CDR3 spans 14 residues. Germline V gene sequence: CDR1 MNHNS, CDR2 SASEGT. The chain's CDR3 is CASSTNRAGYGYTF. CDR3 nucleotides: TGTGCCAGCAGTACTAACAGGGCAGGCTATGGCTACACCTTC.

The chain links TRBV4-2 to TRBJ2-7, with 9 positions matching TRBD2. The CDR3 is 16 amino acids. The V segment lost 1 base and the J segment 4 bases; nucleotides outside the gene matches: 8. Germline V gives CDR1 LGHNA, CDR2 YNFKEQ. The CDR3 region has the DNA TGTGCCAGCAGCCAAGGGTCGACTAGCGGATTATACGAGCAGTACTTC. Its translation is CASSQGSTSGLYEQYF.

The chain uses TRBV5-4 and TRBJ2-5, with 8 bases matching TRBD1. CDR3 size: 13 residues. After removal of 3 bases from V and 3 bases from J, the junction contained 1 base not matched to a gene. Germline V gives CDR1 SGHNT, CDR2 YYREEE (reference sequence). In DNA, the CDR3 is TGTGCCAGCAGCTCGGACAGGGAAGAGACCCAGTACTTC. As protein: CASSSDREETQYF.

CDR3 loop: CASSPTGDYGYTF. The CDR3 DNA is TGTGCCAGTAGTCCGACAGGGGACTATGGCTACACCTTC. The V call is TRBV19, the J call TRBJ1-2; 8 bases map to TRBD1. Germline-derived CDR1 and CDR2 are LNHDA and SQIVND (reference sequence). This CDR3 is built from 13 residues. The J segment lost 3 bases and the V segment lost 5 bases, leaving 2 bases of the junction unmatched.

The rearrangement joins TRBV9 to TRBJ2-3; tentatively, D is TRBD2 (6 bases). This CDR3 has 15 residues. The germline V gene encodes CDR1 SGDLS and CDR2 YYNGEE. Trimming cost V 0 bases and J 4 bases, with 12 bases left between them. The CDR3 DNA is TGTGCCAGCAGCGTAGTGGGAGGTTGGGCAGATACGCAGTATTTT. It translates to CASSVVGGWADTQYF.

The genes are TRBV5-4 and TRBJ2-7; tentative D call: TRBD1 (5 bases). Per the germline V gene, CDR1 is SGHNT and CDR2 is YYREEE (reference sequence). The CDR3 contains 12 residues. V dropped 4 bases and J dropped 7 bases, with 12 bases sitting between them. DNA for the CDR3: TGTGCCAGCAGCGGGAAGGGGCCTGAGCAGTACTTC. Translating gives CASSGKGPEQYF.

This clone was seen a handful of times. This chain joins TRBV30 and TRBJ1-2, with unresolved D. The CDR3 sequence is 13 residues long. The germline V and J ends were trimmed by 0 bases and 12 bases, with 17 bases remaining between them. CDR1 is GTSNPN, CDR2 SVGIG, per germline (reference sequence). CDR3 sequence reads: CAWSVPSRWADTF. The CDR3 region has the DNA TGTGCCTGGAGTGTACCTAGCCGGTGGGCTGACACCTTC.

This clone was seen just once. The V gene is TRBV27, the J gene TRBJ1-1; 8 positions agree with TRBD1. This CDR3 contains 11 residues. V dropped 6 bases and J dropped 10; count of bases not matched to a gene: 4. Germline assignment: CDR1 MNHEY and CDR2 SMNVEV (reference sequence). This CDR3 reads CASRWTGRAFF. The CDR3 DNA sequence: TGTGCCAGCAGGTGGACAGGGAGAGCTTTCTTT.

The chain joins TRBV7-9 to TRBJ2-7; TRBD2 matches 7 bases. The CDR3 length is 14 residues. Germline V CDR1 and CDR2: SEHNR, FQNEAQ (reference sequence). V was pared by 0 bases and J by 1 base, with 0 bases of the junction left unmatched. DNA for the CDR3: TGTGCCAGCAGCTTAGCGGGAGGGTCCTACGAGCAGTACTTC. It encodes CASSLAGGSYEQYF. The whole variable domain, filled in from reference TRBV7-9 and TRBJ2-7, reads DTGVSQNPRHKITKRGQNVTFRCDPISEHNRLYWYRQTLGQGPEFLTYFQNEAQLEKSRLLSDRFSAERPKGSFSTLEIQRTEQGDSAMYLCASSLAGGSYEQYFGPGTRLTVT.